This T cell receptor beta chain emerged from a study of blood T cells in healthy people across ages. Sample-barcoded 5' priming and a J-beta primer mix drove a second PCR of roughly 6 to 12 cycles. MiXCR, run by TCRdb on the 5' RACE reads, gives a single entry per CDR3 protein. The data show fewer than 900,000 distinct CDR3 sequences, 40% to 45% seen once. Healthy individuals of Caucasian origin from Russia, aged about 6 to 100, served as donors. Whole-study results and caveats: Greater diversity and more naive CD4+ cells were seen in long-lived donors than in aged donors.

Per germline, CDR1 SGHKS and CDR2 YYEKEE (reference sequence). This CDR3 has 11 amino acids. Concerning this clonotype: Its antigen is unknown.

Sequencing used blood. This rearrangement joins TRBV5-5 to TRBJ2-5; D is unresolved. The DNA end lines up better with TRBJ2-7; the J call may be wrong. The receptor was derived from a woman aged 60-75 years in good health. CDR3: CASSLFIEQYF. The CDR3 DNA reads TGTGCCAGCAGCTTGTTTATCGAGCAGTACTTC.